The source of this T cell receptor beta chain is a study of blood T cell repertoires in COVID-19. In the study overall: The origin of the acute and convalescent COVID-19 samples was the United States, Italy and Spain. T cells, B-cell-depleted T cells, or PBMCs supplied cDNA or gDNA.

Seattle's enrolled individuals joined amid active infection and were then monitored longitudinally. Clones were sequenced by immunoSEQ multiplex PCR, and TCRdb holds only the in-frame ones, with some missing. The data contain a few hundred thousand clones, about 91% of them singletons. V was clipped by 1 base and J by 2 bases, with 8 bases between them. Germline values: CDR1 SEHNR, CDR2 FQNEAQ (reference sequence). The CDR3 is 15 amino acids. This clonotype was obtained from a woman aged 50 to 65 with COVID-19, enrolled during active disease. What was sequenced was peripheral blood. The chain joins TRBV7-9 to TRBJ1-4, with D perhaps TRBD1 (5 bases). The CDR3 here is CASSLGGTTNEKLFF. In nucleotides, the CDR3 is TGTGCCAGCAGCTTAGGAGGGACTACTAATGAAAAACTGTTTTTT.